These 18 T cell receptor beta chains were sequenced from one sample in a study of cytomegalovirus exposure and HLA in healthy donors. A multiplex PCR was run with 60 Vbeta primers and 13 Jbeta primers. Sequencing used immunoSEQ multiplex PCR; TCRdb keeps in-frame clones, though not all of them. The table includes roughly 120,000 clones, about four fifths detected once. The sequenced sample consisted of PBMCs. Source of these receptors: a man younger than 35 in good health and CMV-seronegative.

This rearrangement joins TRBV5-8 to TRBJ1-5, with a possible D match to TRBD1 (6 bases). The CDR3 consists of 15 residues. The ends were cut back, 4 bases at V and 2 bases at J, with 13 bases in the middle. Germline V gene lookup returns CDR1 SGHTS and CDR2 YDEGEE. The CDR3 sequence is CASSPQGLGNQPQHF. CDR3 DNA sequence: TGTGCCAGCAGCCCCCAGGGGCTAGGCAATCAGCCCCAGCATTTT.

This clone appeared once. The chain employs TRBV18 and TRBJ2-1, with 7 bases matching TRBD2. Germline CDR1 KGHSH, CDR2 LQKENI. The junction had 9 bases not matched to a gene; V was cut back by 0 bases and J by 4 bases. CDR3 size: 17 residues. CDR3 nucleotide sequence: TGTGCCAGCTCACCACCTAGTCCAACTAGCGCGTACAATGAGCAGTTCTTC. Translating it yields CASSPPSPTSAYNEQFF.

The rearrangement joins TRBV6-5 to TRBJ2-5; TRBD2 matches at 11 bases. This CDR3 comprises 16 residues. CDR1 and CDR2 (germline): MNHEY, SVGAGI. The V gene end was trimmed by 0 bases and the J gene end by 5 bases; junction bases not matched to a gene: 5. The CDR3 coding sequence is TGTGCCAGCAGTTACTCGATAGCGGGAGGGCTTGAGACCCAGTACTTC. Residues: CASSYSIAGGLETQYF.

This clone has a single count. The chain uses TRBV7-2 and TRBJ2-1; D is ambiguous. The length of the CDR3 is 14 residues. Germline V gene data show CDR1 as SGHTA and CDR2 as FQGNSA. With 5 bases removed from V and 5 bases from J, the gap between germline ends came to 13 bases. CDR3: CASSIRVLNNEQFF. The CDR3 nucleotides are TGTGCCAGCAGCATCCGGGTCCTTAACAATGAGCAGTTCTTC.

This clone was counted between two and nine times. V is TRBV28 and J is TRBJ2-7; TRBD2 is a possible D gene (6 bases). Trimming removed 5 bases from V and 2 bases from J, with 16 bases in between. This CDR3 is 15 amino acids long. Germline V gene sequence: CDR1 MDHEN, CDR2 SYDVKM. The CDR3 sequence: CASSRNSGGPYEQYF. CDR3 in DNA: TGTGCCAGCAGTCGAAATTCCGGGGGACCCTACGAGCAGTACTTC.

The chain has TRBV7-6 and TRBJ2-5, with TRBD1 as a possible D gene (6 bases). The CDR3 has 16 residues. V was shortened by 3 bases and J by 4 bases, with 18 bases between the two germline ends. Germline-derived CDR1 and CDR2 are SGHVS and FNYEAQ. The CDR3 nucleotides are TGTGCCAGCAGCTTCGCACACAGGGTAAGGGGAGAGACCCAGTACTTC. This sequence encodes CASSFAHRVRGETQYF.

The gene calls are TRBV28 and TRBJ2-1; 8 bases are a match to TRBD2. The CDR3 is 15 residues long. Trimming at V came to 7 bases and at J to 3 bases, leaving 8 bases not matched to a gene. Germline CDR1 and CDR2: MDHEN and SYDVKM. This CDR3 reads CASIRSGASYNEQFF. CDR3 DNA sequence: TGTGCCAGCATCCGTAGCGGGGCAAGCTACAATGAGCAGTTCTTC.

CDR3 DNA: TGTGCCAGCAGCCCCATTTCGGGGGGTCTAGCGGGGCTGGCCTACGAGCAGTACTTC. The encoded protein is CASSPISGGLAGLAYEQYF. The chain links TRBV7-2 to TRBJ2-7, with 9 positions matching TRBD2. V dropped 5 bases and J dropped 2; count of bases not matched to a gene: 19. The CDR3 has 19 amino acids. Germline V gene sequence: CDR1 SGHTA, CDR2 FQGNSA. The full variable domain, in which reference TRBV7-2 and TRBJ2-7 provide the parts outside the CDR3, is GAGVSQSPSNKVTEKGKDVELRCDPISGHTALYWYRQSLGQGLEFLIYFQGNSAPDKSGLPSDRFSAERTGGSVSTLTIQRTQQEDSAVYLCASSPISGGLAGLAYEQYFGPGTRLTVT.

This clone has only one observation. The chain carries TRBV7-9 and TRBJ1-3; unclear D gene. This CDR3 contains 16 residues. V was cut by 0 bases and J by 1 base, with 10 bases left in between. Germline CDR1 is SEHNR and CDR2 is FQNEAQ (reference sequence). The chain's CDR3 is CASSLAGAPSGNTIYF. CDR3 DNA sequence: TGTGCCAGCAGCTTAGCCGGAGCACCTTCTGGAAACACCATATATTTT.

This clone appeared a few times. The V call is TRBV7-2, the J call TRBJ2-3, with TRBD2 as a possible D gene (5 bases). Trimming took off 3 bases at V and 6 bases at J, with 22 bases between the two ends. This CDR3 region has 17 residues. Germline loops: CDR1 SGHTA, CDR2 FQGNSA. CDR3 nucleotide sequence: TGTGCCAGCAGCTTTTACGGGTCTAGCTGGGGTGGCGATACGCAGTATTTT. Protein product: CASSFYGSSWGGDTQYF.

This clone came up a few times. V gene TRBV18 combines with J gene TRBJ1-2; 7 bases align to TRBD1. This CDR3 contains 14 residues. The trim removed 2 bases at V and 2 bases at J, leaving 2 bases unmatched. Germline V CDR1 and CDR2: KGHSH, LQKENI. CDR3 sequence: CASSPGQENYGYTF. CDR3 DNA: TGTGCCAGCTCACCAGGACAGGAAAACTATGGCTACACCTTC.

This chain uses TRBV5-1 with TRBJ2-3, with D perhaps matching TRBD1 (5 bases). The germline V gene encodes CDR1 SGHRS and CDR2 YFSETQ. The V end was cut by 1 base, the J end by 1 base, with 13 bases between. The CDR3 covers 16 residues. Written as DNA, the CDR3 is TGCGCCAGCAGCTTGACCGTTGAACAGGGCACAGATACGCAGTATTTT. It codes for CASSLTVEQGTDTQYF.

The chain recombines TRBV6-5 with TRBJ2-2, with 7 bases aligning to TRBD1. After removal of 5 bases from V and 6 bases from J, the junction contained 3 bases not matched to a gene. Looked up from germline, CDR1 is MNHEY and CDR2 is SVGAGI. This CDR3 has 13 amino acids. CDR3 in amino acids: CASSRTGAGELFF. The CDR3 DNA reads TGTGCCAGCAGTAGAACAGGGGCCGGGGAGCTGTTTTTT.

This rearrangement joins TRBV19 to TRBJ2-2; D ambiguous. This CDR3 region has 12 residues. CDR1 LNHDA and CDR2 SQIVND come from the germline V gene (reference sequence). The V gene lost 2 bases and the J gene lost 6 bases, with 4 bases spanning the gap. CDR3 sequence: CASSITAGELFF. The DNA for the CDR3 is TGTGCCAGTAGTATAACTGCCGGGGAGCTGTTTTTT.

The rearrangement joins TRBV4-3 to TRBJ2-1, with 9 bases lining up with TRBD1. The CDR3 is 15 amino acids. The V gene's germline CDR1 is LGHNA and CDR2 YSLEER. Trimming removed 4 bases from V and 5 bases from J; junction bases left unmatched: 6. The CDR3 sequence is CASSPPGQGNNEQFF. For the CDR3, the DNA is TGCGCCAGCAGCCCTCCGGGACAGGGAAACAATGAGCAGTTCTTC.

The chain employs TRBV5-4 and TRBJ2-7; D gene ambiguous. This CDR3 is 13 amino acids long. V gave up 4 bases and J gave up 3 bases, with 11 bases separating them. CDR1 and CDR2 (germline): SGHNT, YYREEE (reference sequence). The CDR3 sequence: CASSLNPSYEQYV. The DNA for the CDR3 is TGTGCCAGCAGCCTAAATCCTAGCTACGAGCAGTACGTC.

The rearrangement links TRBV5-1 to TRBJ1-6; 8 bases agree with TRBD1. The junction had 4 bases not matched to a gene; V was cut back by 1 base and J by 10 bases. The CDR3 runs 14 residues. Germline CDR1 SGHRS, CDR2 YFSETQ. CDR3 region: CASSLSGGYSPLHF. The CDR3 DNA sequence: TGCGCCAGCAGCTTGTCAGGGGGCTACTCACCCCTCCACTTT. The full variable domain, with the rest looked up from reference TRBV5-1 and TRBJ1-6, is KAGVTQTPRYLIKTRGQQVTLSCSPISGHRSVSWYQQTPGQGLQFLFEYFSETQRNKGNFPGRFSGRQFSNSRSEMNVSTLELGDSALYLCASSLSGGYSPLHFGNGTRLTVT.

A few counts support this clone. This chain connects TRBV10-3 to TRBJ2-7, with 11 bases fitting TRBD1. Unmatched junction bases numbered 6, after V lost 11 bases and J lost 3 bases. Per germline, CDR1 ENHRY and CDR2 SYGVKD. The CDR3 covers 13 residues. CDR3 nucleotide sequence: TGTGCCGCAGCCGGGACAGGGGGCTACGAGCAGTACGTC. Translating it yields CAAAGTGGYEQYV.